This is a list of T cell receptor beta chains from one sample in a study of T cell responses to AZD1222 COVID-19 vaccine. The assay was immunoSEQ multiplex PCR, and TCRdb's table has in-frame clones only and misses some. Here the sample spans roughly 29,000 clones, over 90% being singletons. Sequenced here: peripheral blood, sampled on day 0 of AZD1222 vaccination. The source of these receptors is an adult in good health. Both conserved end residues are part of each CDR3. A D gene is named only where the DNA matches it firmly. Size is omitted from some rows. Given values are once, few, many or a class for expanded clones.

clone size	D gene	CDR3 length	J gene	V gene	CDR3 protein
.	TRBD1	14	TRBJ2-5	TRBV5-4	CASRTDRGRETQYF
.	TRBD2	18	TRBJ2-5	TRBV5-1	CASSLPLAGGIGKETQYF
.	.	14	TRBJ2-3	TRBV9	CASTDGQPTNTQYF
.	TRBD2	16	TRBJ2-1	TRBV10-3	CAISESPSGRANEQFF
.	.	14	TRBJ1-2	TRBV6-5	CASGGAGRYYGYTF
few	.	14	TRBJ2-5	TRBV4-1	CASSDRAQRETQYF
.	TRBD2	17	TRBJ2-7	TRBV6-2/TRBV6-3	CASSYVSGLGPSYEQYF
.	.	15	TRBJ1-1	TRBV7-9	CASILGGGKNTEAFF
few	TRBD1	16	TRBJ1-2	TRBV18	CASSPPDRAINYGYTF
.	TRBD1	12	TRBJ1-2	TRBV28	CASSRTGYGYTF
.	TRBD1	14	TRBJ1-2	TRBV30	CAWSGTGSGYGYTF
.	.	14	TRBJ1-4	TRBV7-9	CASSLGQGSEKLFF
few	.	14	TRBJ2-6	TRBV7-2	CASQVSPGANVLTF
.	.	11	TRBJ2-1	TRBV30	CAWTRDNEQFF
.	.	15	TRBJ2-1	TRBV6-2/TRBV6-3	CASSPDWSSYNEQFF
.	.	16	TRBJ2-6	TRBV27	CASSSPRSSGANVLTF
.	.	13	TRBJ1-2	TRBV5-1	CASSLDRTYGYTF
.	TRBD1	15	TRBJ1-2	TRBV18	CASSPGTGAVYGYTF
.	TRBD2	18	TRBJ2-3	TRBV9	CASSPRVAGAISTDTQYF
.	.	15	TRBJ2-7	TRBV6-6	CASSYRGTKGYEQYF
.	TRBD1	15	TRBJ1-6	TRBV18	CASSPGQGGNSPLHF
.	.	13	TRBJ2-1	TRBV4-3	CASSRTTNNEQFF
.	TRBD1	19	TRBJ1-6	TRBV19	CASSIDSGTGGSFNSPLHF
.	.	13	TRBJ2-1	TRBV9	CASSGGLGNEQFF
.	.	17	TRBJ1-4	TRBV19	CASSWVLRGATNEKLFF
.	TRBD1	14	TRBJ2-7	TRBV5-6	CASSRDRVSYEQYF
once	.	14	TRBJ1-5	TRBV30	CAWSGGVGNQPQHF
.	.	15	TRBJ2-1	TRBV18	CASSPPLGKYNEQFF
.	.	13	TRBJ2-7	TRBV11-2	CASGRRASYEQYF
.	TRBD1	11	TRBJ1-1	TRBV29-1	CSGDRVTEAFF
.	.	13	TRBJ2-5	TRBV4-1	CASRWEGEETQYF
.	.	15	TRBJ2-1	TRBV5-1	CASSLSDSLYNEQFF
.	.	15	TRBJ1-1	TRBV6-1	CASTREGRLNTEAFF
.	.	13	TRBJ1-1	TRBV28	CASDGRMNTEAFF
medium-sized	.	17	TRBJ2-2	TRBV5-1	CASSLNPGRANTGELFF
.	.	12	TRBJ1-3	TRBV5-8	CASSLRGNTIYF
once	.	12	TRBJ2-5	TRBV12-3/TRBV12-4	CASSWDQETQYF
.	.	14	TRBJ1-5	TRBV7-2	CASSLLTGNQPQHF
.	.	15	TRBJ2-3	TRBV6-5	CASSYGGISTDTQYF
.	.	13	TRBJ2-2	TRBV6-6	CASTPHLAGELFF
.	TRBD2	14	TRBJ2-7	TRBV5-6	CASSPGLAGYEQYF
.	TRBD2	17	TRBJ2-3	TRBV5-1	CASSLRLAGGPGDTQYF
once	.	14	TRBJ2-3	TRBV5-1	CASSLGGNTDTQYF
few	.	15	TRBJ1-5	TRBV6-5	CASRLQGESNQPQHF
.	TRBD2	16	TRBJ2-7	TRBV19	CASSISSDSGSYEQYF
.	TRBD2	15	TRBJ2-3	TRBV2	CASSRLAGGTDTQYF
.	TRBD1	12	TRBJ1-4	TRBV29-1	CSVRTGGEKLFF